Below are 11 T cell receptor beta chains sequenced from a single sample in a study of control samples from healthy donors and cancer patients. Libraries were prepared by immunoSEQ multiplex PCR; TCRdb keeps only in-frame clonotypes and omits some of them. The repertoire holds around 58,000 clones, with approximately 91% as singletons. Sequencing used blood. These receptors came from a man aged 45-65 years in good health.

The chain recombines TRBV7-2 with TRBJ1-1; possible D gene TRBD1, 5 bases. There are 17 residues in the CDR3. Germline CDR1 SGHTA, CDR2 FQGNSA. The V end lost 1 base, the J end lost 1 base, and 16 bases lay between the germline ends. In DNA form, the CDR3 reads TGTGCCAGCAGCTTAGGGGGGTACCGGACGGAGAACACTGAAGCTTTCTTT. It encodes CASSLGGYRTENTEAFF.

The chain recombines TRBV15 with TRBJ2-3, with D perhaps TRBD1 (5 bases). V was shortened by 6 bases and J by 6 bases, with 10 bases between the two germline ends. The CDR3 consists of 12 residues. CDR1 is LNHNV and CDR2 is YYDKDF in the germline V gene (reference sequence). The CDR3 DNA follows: TGTGCCACCAGTACAGCAGGGGATACGCAGTATTTT. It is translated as CATSTAGDTQYF.

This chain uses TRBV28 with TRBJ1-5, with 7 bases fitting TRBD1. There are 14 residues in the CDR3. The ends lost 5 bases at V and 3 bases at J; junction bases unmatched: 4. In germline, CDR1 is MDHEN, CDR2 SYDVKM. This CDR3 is CASSGTVDNQPQHF. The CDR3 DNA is TGTGCCAGCAGTGGGACAGTGGACAATCAGCCCCAGCATTTT. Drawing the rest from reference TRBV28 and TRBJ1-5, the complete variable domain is DVKVTQSSRYLVKRTGEKVFLECVQDMDHENMFWYRQDPGLGLRLIYFSYDVKMKEKGDIPEGYSVSREKKERFSLILESASTNQTSMYLCASSGTVDNQPQHFGDGTRLSIL.

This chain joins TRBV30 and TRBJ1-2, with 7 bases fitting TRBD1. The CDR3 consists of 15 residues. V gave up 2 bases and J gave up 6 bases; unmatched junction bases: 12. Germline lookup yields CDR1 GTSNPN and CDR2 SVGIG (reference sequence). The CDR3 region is CAWSKGSGGGNGYTF. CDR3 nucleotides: TGTGCCTGGAGTAAGGGATCGGGAGGGGGCAATGGCTACACCTTC.

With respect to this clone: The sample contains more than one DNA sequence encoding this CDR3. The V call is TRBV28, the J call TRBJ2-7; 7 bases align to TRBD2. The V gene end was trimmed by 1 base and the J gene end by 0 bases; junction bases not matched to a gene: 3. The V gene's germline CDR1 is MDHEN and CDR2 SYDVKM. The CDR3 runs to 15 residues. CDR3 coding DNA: TGTGCCAGCAGTTTATTGGGCGGGAGCTCCTACGAGCAGTACTTC. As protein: CASSLLGGSSYEQYF.

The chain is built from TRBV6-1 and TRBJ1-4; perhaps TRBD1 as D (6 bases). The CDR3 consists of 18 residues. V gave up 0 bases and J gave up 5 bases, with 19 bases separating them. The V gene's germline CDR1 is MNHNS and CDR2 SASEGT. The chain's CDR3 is CASSEAYSQGITNEKLFF. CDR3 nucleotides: TGTGCCAGCAGTGAAGCGTATTCACAGGGAATCACGAATGAAAAACTGTTTTTT.

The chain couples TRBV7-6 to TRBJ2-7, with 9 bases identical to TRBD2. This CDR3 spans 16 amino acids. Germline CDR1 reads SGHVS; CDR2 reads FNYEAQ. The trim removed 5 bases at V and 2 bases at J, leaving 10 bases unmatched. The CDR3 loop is CASSQFSSGTTYEQYF. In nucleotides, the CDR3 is TGTGCCAGCAGCCAATTTTCTAGCGGGACAACCTACGAGCAGTACTTC.

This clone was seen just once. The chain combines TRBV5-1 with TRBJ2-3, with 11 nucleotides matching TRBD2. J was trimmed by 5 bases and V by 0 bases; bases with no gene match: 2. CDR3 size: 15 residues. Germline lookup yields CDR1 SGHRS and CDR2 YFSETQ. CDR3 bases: TGCGCCAGCAGCTTGGTAGCGGGAGGGCAAGATACGCAGTATTTT. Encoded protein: CASSLVAGGQDTQYF.

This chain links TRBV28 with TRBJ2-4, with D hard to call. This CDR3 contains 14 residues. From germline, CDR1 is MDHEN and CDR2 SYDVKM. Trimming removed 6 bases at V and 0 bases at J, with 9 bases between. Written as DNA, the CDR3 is TGTGCCAGCAGCCCTTGGGTAGCCAAAAACATTCAGTACTTC. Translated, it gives CASSPWVAKNIQYF.

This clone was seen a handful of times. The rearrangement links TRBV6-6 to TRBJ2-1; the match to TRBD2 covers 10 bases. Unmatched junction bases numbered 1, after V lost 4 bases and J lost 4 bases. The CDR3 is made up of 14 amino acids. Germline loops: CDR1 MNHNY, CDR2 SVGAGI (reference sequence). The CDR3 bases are TGTGCCAGCAGTTGGACTAGCGGATACAATGAGCAGTTCTTC. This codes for CASSWTSGYNEQFF.

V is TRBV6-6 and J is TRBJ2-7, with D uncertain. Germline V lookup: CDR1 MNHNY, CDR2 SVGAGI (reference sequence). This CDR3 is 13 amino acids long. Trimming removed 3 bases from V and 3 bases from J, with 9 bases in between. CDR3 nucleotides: TGTGCCAGCAGTTATGGCGGAAGCTACGAGCAGTACTTC. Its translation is CASSYGGSYEQYF.